The 28 T cell receptor beta chains presented below share a single source sample, sequenced in a study of T cells after yellow fever vaccination. TCRdb itself ran the 5' RACE reads through MiXCR, one entry per CDR3 protein. The table lists 100,000 to 150,000 distinct CDR3 sequences, more than 6% of them singletons. Sequencing was performed on CD4+ T cells sorted from PBMCs, taken around 10 days after the first yellow fever vaccination. These receptors originate from a man aged 18 to 29 who received the YFV17D yellow fever vaccine.

This clonotype was seen at least ten times. The gene calls are TRBV6-5 and TRBJ1-2; D is unclear. This CDR3 comprises 14 residues. The V end lost 2 bases, the J end lost 8 bases, and 15 bases lay between the germline ends. Per germline, CDR1 MNHEY and CDR2 SVGAGI. CDR3 region: CASSYPDDLGGYTF. CDR3 DNA sequence: TGTGCCAGCAGTTACCCGGACGACCTGGGCGGCTACACCTTC.

This clonotype occurred many times. The J gene is TRBJ2-3, the V gene TRBV5-1; 9 bases align to TRBD2. This CDR3 region has 14 residues. With V trimmed by 3 bases and J by 2 bases, 1 base remained unmatched. Per germline, CDR1 SGHRS and CDR2 YFSETQ. The CDR3 nucleotides are TGCGCCAGCAGCTCGGGACTAGCCACAGATACGCAGTATTTT. It specifies CASSSGLATDTQYF.

The gene calls are TRBV11-2 and TRBJ1-2, with D perhaps matching TRBD1 (5 bases). V lost 5 bases to trimming and J lost 4 bases, with 17 bases between them. This CDR3 is built from 15 residues. Germline V lookup: CDR1 SGHAT, CDR2 FQNNGV. The CDR3 nucleotides are TGTGCCAGCAGCCCGGGACGGCGGACTATCTATGGCTACACCTTC. Amino acids: CASSPGRRTIYGYTF.

This chain joins TRBV29-1 and TRBJ2-7; D gene uncertain. The ends were cut back, 4 bases at V and 12 bases at J, with 13 bases in the middle. Germline assignment: CDR1 SQVTM and CDR2 ANQGSEA. There are 10 residues in the CDR3. The CDR3 bases are TGCAGCGTTGGCGAATTCCGCAGGTACTTC. This encodes CSVGEFRRYF.

This clonotype came up many times. V is TRBV15 and J is TRBJ1-4, with a possible D match to TRBD1 (5 bases). This CDR3 contains 15 residues. V was trimmed by 5 bases and J by 5 bases, leaving 15 bases between them. Germline V gene lookup returns CDR1 LNHNV and CDR2 YYDKDF (reference sequence). The CDR3 DNA is TGTGCCACCAGCCCCCCAGGGAAGGGGAATGAAAAACTGTTTTTT. Translated: CATSPPGKGNEKLFF.

This clonotype was seen many times. V gene TRBV7-2 combines with J gene TRBJ2-7, with 7 bases aligning to TRBD1. V was clipped by 4 bases and J by 2 bases; unmatched bases: 5. CDR1 SGHTA and CDR2 FQGNSA come from the germline V gene. The CDR3 sequence is 14 residues long. CDR3 nucleotide sequence: TGTGCCAGCAGCTCCCGACAGGGTACCTACGAGCAGTACTTC. Its translation: CASSSRQGTYEQYF.

Worth noting for this clonotype: One base away lies a much larger clone, so this may be a sequencing read error. The V and J genes are TRBV7-9 and TRBJ2-3; tentative D call: TRBD2 (6 bases). Germline V gene lookup returns CDR1 SEHNR and CDR2 FQNEAQ (reference sequence). This CDR3 contains 13 residues. V was trimmed by 11 bases and J by 8 bases, leaving 20 bases between them. CDR3 coding DNA: TGTGCCCAAGATCCAGGGTTGGGAGGTACGCAGTATTTT. Protein sequence: CAQDPGLGGTQYF.

This clonotype was seen ten or more times. V and J are TRBV5-1 and TRBJ2-2, with D maybe TRBD2 (5 bases). Trimming removed 0 bases from V and 8 bases from J, with 11 bases in between. The CDR3 length is 14 residues. Germline V lookup: CDR1 SGHRS, CDR2 YFSETQ. The CDR3 protein is CASSLAAGLGELFF. The CDR3 DNA is TGCGCCAGCAGCTTGGCCGCCGGACTGGGGGAGCTGTTTTTT.

This clonotype was detected many times. The chain carries TRBV7-2 and TRBJ2-7; 8 bases align to TRBD2. Germline values: CDR1 SGHTA, CDR2 FQGNSA. This CDR3 region has 15 residues. V trimming: 3 bases; J trimming: 2 bases; junction bases outside the gene matches: 6. The CDR3 nucleotides read TGTGCCAGCAGCTTGGGCGGGGGGACGGCCTACGAGCAGTACTTC. Residues: CASSLGGGTAYEQYF.

Of note for this clonotype: A much larger clone sits a single nucleotide away, making a read error possible. The V gene is TRBV5-1, the J gene TRBJ2-3; tentative D call: TRBD1 (6 bases). The V gene lost 5 bases and the J gene lost 7 bases, with 20 bases spanning the gap. The CDR3 has 15 residues. Germline lookup yields CDR1 SGHRS and CDR2 YFSETQ. The CDR3 sequence: CASSRTAVGGNTQYF. The CDR3 bases are TGCGCCAGCAGTCGGACAGCGGTCGGAGGTAATACGCAGTATTTT.

This clonotype was found many times. The chain joins TRBV5-1 to TRBJ1-1; 9 positions match TRBD1. The CDR3 is made up of 16 amino acids. Germline trimming cut 3 bases from V and 1 base from J; bases unmatched to any gene: 7. Germline loops: CDR1 SGHRS, CDR2 YFSETQ. CDR3 sequence (DNA): TGCGCCAGCAGCTCGACCCCGGGACAGGGGAACACTGAAGCTTTCTTT. Its protein is CASSSTPGQGNTEAFF.

This clonotype has just a few counts. This chain connects TRBV18 to TRBJ2-3; D may be TRBD1 or TRBD2 (5 bases each). V lost 3 bases and J lost 0, with 16 bases in between. CDR1 KGHSH and CDR2 LQKENI come from the germline V gene. The CDR3 covers 17 residues. The CDR3 coding sequence is TGTGCCAGCTCACCGACACGGGGCTTGGTTAGCACAGATACGCAGTATTTT. This sequence encodes CASSPTRGLVSTDTQYF.

This chain links TRBV2 with TRBJ2-4, with D perhaps assigned TRBD1 or TRBD2 (5 bases each). V was trimmed by 7 bases and J by 7 bases, leaving 23 bases between them. This CDR3 spans 16 amino acids. Per germline, CDR1 SNHLY and CDR2 FYNNEI. This CDR3 reads CASTEVGREAENIQYF. The CDR3 DNA is TGTGCCAGCACCGAGGTTGGCAGGGAAGCGGAGAACATTCAGTACTTC.

This clonotype was seen ten or more times. The rearrangement joins TRBV10-2 to TRBJ2-2; 8 nucleotides line up with TRBD1. The CDR3 runs to 15 residues. Germline CDR1 WSHSY, CDR2 SAAADI. J lost 4 bases, V lost 2 bases, and 3 bases had no gene match. The CDR3 protein is CASSETGGSTGELFF. The CDR3 region has the DNA TGCGCCAGCAGTGAGACAGGGGGGAGCACCGGGGAGCTGTTTTTT.

This clonotype was detected many times. V usage is TRBV6-2 or TRBV6-3 and J usage is TRBJ2-1; 7 bases are a match to TRBD2. Germline CDR1 reads MNHEY; CDR2 reads SVGEGT. The CDR3 loop spans 13 amino acids. V shed 6 bases and J 4 bases; nucleotides not matched to a gene: 3. CDR3 amino acids: CASRRGYYNEQFF. For the CDR3, the DNA is TGTGCCAGCAGGCGGGGGTATTACAATGAGCAGTTCTTC.

This clonotype appeared a single time. A single base separates this from a much larger clone, so it may be a read error. This sequence joins TRBV10-3 and TRBJ2-3; no firm D call. The germline V gene has CDR1 ENHRY and CDR2 SYGVKD. The CDR3 extends over 16 amino acids. The CDR3 is CAFSELGQLESDTQYF. CDR3 sequence (DNA): TGTGCCTTCAGTGAGCTGGGTCAGCTCGAGTCAGATACGCAGTATTTT.

This clonotype has ten or more counts. The CDR3 region is CSARGAPGQVQEKLFF. CDR3 DNA sequence: TGCAGTGCTAGAGGTGCCCCGGGACAGGTACAGGAAAAACTGTTTTTT. The rearrangement links TRBV20-1 to TRBJ1-4; 8 bases map to TRBD1. Per the germline V gene, CDR1 is DFQATT and CDR2 is SNEGSKA (reference sequence). The CDR3 loop spans 16 amino acids. V trimming: 1 base; J trimming: 8 bases; junction bases outside the gene matches: 12.

This clonotype was detected many times. The rearrangement joins TRBV28 to TRBJ1-1; TRBD1 aligns across 7 bases. Germline V gives CDR1 MDHEN, CDR2 SYDVKM. J was trimmed by 5 bases and V by 6 bases; bases with no gene match: 12. This CDR3 has 15 amino acids. CDR3 sequence (DNA): TGTGCCAGCAGACAGGGGAATTCGGATTGGACTGAAGCTTTCTTT. Translated, it gives CASRQGNSDWTEAFF.

This clonotype showed up just a few times. The gene calls are TRBV18 and TRBJ1-2; D is uncertain. The CDR3 spans 14 residues. V dropped 0 bases and J dropped 5 bases, with 10 bases sitting between them. In germline, CDR1 is KGHSH, CDR2 LQKENI. The CDR3 DNA reads as TGTGCCAGCTCACCACCAAGCGGAGGATATGGCTACACCTTC. It yields the protein CASSPPSGGYGYTF.

This chain links TRBV18 with TRBJ1-5, with D perhaps matching TRBD1 (5 bases). Germline V lookup: CDR1 KGHSH, CDR2 LQKENI. Trimming cost V 2 bases and J 4 bases, with 12 bases left between them. CDR3 length equals 15 residues. As DNA, the CDR3 is TGTGCCAGCTCACCAGGGGCAGGCGTTAATCAGCCCCAGCATTTT. This encodes CASSPGAGVNQPQHF.

This clonotype was seen ten or more times. The chain carries TRBV20-1 and TRBJ2-1; 8 nucleotides align to TRBD2. V gave up 3 bases and J gave up 6 bases; unmatched junction bases: 13. This CDR3 has 16 residues. The germline gives CDR1 DFQATT, CDR2 SNEGSKA (reference sequence). DNA of the CDR3: TGCAGTGCTAGGGGGGGGCCCGGGGGGGCGGTCAATGAGCAGTTCTTC. Translation: CSARGGPGGAVNEQFF.

This clonotype was seen many times. This chain links TRBV18 with TRBJ1-3; the D is unclear. This CDR3 region has 14 residues. Germline V gene data show CDR1 as KGHSH and CDR2 as LQKENI. The V and J ends lost 2 bases and 3 bases respectively, with 8 bases between them. The CDR3 loop reads CASSPTGFGNTIYF. CDR3 nucleotides: TGTGCCAGCTCACCAACGGGATTTGGAAACACCATATATTTT.

This clonotype was seen many times. The gene calls are TRBV7-2 and TRBJ1-1; D remains unclear. The CDR3 is 13 residues long. V lost 1 base and J 1 base, leaving 4 bases between the germline ends. In germline, CDR1 is SGHTA, CDR2 FQGNSA. The DNA of the CDR3 is TGTGCCAGCAGCTTAGGGGCGAACACTGAAGCTTTCTTT. This gives the protein CASSLGANTEAFF.

This clonotype was counted at least ten times. V gene TRBV14 combines with J gene TRBJ2-2; D remains unclear. The V gene lost 0 bases and the J gene lost 9 bases, with 8 bases spanning the gap. The CDR3 loop spans 13 amino acids. Germline loops: CDR1 SGHDN, CDR2 FVKESK. In DNA, the CDR3 is TGTGCCAGCAGCCAAGATCTCGCCCGGGAGCTGTTTTTT. Its protein product is CASSQDLARELFF.

This clonotype was observed at least ten times. The chain is built from TRBV9 and TRBJ2-3; D gene ambiguous. The CDR3 is made up of 11 amino acids. Trimming left V 3 bases short and J 4 bases short, with 3 bases between. Per germline, CDR1 SGDLS and CDR2 YYNGEE. CDR3 loop: CASSGADTQYF. The CDR3 coding sequence is TGTGCCAGCAGCGGCGCAGATACGCAGTATTTT. The variable domain in full, completed from reference TRBV9 and TRBJ2-3, reads DSGVTQTPKHLITATGQRVTLRCSPRSGDLSVYWYQQSLDQGLQFLIQYYNGEERAKGNILERFSAQQFPDLHSELNLSSLELGDSALYFCASSGADTQYFGPGTRLTVL.

In this sample, this clonotype turned up many times. The chain combines TRBV5-1 with TRBJ1-1, with D uncertain. The CDR3 is 14 residues long. The germline gives CDR1 SGHRS, CDR2 YFSETQ. Trimming took 1 base from V and 1 from J, leaving 8 bases between them. CDR3 sequence: CASSLTVPNTEAFF. The CDR3 DNA is TGCGCCAGCAGCTTGACCGTTCCGAACACTGAAGCTTTCTTT. Based on the CDR3 plus reference TRBV5-1 and TRBJ1-1, the full variable domain is KAGVTQTPRYLIKTRGQQVTLSCSPISGHRSVSWYQQTPGQGLQFLFEYFSETQRNKGNFPGRFSGRQFSNSRSEMNVSTLELGDSALYLCASSLTVPNTEAFFGQGTRLTVV.

In its sample, this clonotype was seen many times. The chain is built from TRBV7-2 and TRBJ1-5, with 7 positions matching TRBD1. V shed 5 bases and J 1 base; nucleotides not matched to a gene: 8. Germline CDR1 SGHTA, CDR2 FQGNSA. This CDR3 has 16 amino acids. CDR3 in DNA: TGTGCCAGCAGCCGACGAGCGACAGGGAGCAATCAGCCCCAGCATTTT. Its translation: CASSRRATGSNQPQHF.

This clonotype occurred once. This may stem from a read error, because a much larger clone lies one nucleotide away. The chain recombines TRBV29-1 with TRBJ2-5; unclear D gene. The CDR3 loop spans 13 amino acids. Germline CDR1 SQVTM, CDR2 ANQGSEA. V lost 5 bases to trimming and J lost 5 bases, with 15 bases between them. The CDR3 DNA reads TGCAGCGTTTTACGACATTTCCATGAGACCCAGTACTTC. Protein product: CSVLRHFHETQYF. The full variable domain, rest sourced from reference TRBV29-1 and TRBJ2-5, is SAVISQKPSRDICQRGTSLTIQCQVDSQVTMMFWYRQQPGQSLTLIATANQGSEATYESGFVIDKFPISRPNLTFSTLTVSNMSPEDSSIYLCSVLRHFHETQYFGPGTRLLVL.